This entry lists 16 T cell receptor beta chains sequenced from one sample in a study of T cells in Graves' hyperthyroidism and ophthalmopathy. There were TCR beta CDR3 regions amplified from RNA transcripts. First-round RT-PCR of the TCR CDR3 relied on the HTBI primer set. Using its own MiXCR run on the multiplex PCR reads, TCRdb lists one record per CDR3 protein. Altogether nearly 750,000 distinct CDR3 sequences are present, over 35% being singletons, with the ten largest covering about a third. Sequencing was carried out using blood. The origin of the receptors is a woman between 40 and 55 years old with Graves' hyperthyroidism.

The chain carries TRBV12-3 or TRBV12-4 and TRBJ2-5; 7 nucleotides match TRBD1. The CDR3 extends over 15 amino acids. Trimming removed 2 bases from V and 5 bases from J; junction bases left unmatched: 8. CDR3 in amino acids: CASSLTQGVGETQYF. The CDR3 DNA reads as TGTGCCAGCAGTTTAACGCAGGGGGTAGGGGAGACCCAGTACTTC.

This sequence joins TRBV7-2 and TRBJ2-7; 11 positions agree with TRBD1. The CDR3 covers 16 residues. Trimming took 4 bases from V and 6 from J; bases not matched to a gene: 11. Germline V gives CDR1 SGHTA, CDR2 FQGNSA. The CDR3 coding sequence is TGTGCCAGCAGCTACCGGGGACAGGGGGGATCTCTCGAGCAGTACTTC. Its translation: CASSYRGQGGSLEQYF. Based on the CDR3 plus reference TRBV7-2 and TRBJ2-7, the full variable domain is GAGVSQSPSNKVTEKGKDVELRCDPISGHTALYWYRQSLGQGLEFLIYFQGNSAPDKSGLPSDRFSAERTGGSVSTLTIQRTQQEDSAVYLCASSYRGQGGSLEQYFGPGTRLTVT.

In this sample, this clonotype turned up a few times. This rearrangement joins TRBV24-1 to TRBJ2-2; 8 bases match TRBD1. The CDR3 contains 14 residues. With 9 bases clipped from V and 3 bases from J, the junction kept 5 bases outside the gene matches. Germline-derived CDR1 and CDR2 are KGHDR and SFDVKD. The CDR3 region has the DNA TGTGCCACCCGACAGGGGTCGGACACCGGGGAGCTGTTTTTT. Its protein is CATRQGSDTGELFF.

The chain is built from TRBV2 and TRBJ2-3, with 9 positions matching TRBD2. Germline CDR1 reads SNHLY; CDR2 reads FYNNEI. Losses at the gene ends were 6 bases for V and 10 bases for J; bases not matched to a gene: 8. The CDR3 contains 13 residues. The CDR3 loop is CASSLGTSRSQYF. In DNA, the CDR3 is TGTGCCAGCAGCCTCGGGACTAGCAGGTCGCAGTATTTT.

This clonotype was picked up many times. The chain couples TRBV7-9 to TRBJ1-5, with 9 bases identical to TRBD1. V lost 5 bases, J lost 5 bases, and 1 base stayed unmatched. The CDR3 contains 13 residues. Per germline, CDR1 SEHNR and CDR2 FQNEAQ (reference sequence). The CDR3 region has the DNA TGTGCCAGCAGCCGGACAGGGGATCAGCCCCAGCATTTT. This gives the protein CASSRTGDQPQHF.

Only a few counts were recorded for this clonotype. The rearrangement uses TRBV20-1 and TRBJ2-2, with D maybe TRBD1 (7 bases). V lost 3 bases to trimming and J lost 5 bases, with 13 bases between them. Germline loops: CDR1 DFQATT, CDR2 SNEGSKA (reference sequence). The CDR3 runs to 14 residues. CDR3 in DNA: TGCAGTGCTAGCAGGGGGGCGGGGACCGGGGAGCTGTTTTTT. Protein product: CSASRGAGTGELFF.

The chain carries TRBV10-1 and TRBJ1-1; 7 nucleotides agree with TRBD1. V trimming: 7 bases; J trimming: 6 bases; junction bases outside the gene matches: 8. This CDR3 has 13 residues. Germline CDR1 and CDR2: WNHNN and SYGVQD (reference sequence). Here the CDR3 reads CASTTDRVAEAFF. CDR3 coding DNA: TGCGCCAGCACTACCGACAGGGTCGCTGAAGCTTTCTTT.

V is TRBV20-1 and J is TRBJ2-5; TRBD2 matches 13 bases. Germline-derived CDR1 and CDR2 are DFQATT and SNEGSKA (reference sequence). The CDR3 is 15 amino acids. V dropped 4 bases and J dropped 4; count of bases not matched to a gene: 6. The CDR3 region is CSATGLAGLGETQYF. The CDR3 DNA sequence: TGCAGTGCTACGGGACTAGCGGGGTTGGGAGAGACCCAGTACTTC.

This clonotype was seen a handful of times. This chain links TRBV9 with TRBJ2-7; 7 nucleotides line up with TRBD2. Trimming removed 0 bases from V and 2 bases from J; junction bases left unmatched: 5. The CDR3 totals 15 residues. Germline V gene data show CDR1 as SGDLS and CDR2 as YYNGEE. In DNA form, the CDR3 reads TGTGCCAGCAGCGTAGAGGCTAGCGGCGCCTACGAGCAGTACTTC. Translating gives CASSVEASGAYEQYF.

Ten or more counts support this clonotype. In nucleotides, the CDR3 is TGTGCCATCAGTGAGTCGCTGAGATACAATCAGCCCCAGCATTTT. Translation gives CAISESLRYNQPQHF. The chain joins TRBV10-3 to TRBJ1-5; D is ambiguous. Germline V gene lookup returns CDR1 ENHRY and CDR2 SYGVKD. V lost 0 bases to trimming and J lost 3 bases, with 9 bases between them. The CDR3 is 15 residues long.

The DNA of the CDR3 is TGTGCCAGCAGCCAAGATCTGGGGGGGGCTAGTGAAAAACTGTTTTTT. Translating gives CASSQDLGGASEKLFF. The V and J genes are TRBV4-2 and TRBJ1-4, with D perhaps matching TRBD1 (6 bases). The germline V and J ends were trimmed by 0 bases and 7 bases, with 15 bases remaining between them. In germline, CDR1 is LGHNA, CDR2 YNFKEQ. CDR3 length: 16 residues.

This clonotype showed up many times. The chain combines TRBV19 with TRBJ2-2; 7 nucleotides agree with TRBD1. The CDR3 sequence is 15 residues long. Germline-derived CDR1 and CDR2 are LNHDA and SQIVND (reference sequence). J gave up 2 bases and V 6 bases, and 6 bases lay outside the gene matches. The CDR3 DNA reads TGTGCCAGTAGATCAGGGACAGTCAACACCGGGGAGCTGTTTTTT. Its translation is CASRSGTVNTGELFF.

Note on this clonotype: The junction differs from germline at one of its ends, possibly a read error. The genes are TRBV12-3 or TRBV12-4 and TRBJ2-7; D is ambiguous. This CDR3 contains 11 residues. In nucleotides, the CDR3 is TGTGCCAGCAGTTTACAATTCGAGCAGCACTTC. It specifies CASSLQFEQHF.

This chain links TRBV3-1 with TRBJ2-6; D unresolved. Trimming took off 5 bases at V and 4 bases at J, with 12 bases between the two ends. Germline V CDR1 and CDR2: LGHDT, YNNKEL (reference sequence). The length of the CDR3 is 15 residues. CDR3 protein: CASSAQTPGANVLTF. The DNA of the CDR3 is TGTGCCAGCAGCGCCCAAACCCCCGGGGCCAACGTCCTGACTTTC.

The gene calls are TRBV7-8 and TRBJ1-2; 7 bases fit TRBD1. Germline V gene data show CDR1 as SGHVS and CDR2 as FQNEAQ. This CDR3 contains 13 residues. Trimming at V came to 5 bases and at J to 6 bases, leaving 6 bases not matched to a gene. CDR3 DNA sequence: TGTGCCAGCAGCCTGGGACAGATCCATGGCTACACCTTC. Amino acids: CASSLGQIHGYTF.

The J gene is TRBJ1-5, the V gene TRBV15, with D possibly matching TRBD1 (6 bases). The V gene's germline CDR1 is LNHNV and CDR2 YYDKDF (reference sequence). Trimming took off 3 bases at V and 5 bases at J, with 14 bases between the two ends. The CDR3 spans 15 residues. The CDR3 loop is CATSSRWGADQPQHF. The CDR3 nucleotides read TGTGCCACCAGCAGTAGATGGGGGGCGGATCAGCCCCAGCATTTT.